Each of the 15 T cell receptor beta chains below was sequenced from the same sample in a study of tumor-infiltrating lymphocytes in localized non-small cell lung cancer. The assay was immunoSEQ multiplex PCR, and TCRdb's table has in-frame clones only and misses some. Here the sample spans approximately 17,000 clones, roughly four fifths being singletons. Material: lung tumor tissue. These receptors were collected from a human donor with non-small cell lung cancer.

This clone was counted a single time. This rearrangement joins TRBV10-3 to TRBJ2-3, with 10 bases that match TRBD2. The CDR3 is 15 amino acids. J gave up 1 base and V 6 bases, and 4 bases lay outside the gene matches. Germline V gene lookup returns CDR1 ENHRY and CDR2 SYGVKD. The CDR3 nucleotides are TGTGCCATCAGGGTAGCGGGAGGCGGCACAGATACGCAGTATTTT. Encoded protein: CAIRVAGGGTDTQYF.

This chain joins TRBV28 and TRBJ2-7; the match to TRBD1 covers 7 bases. Germline V gene lookup returns CDR1 MDHEN and CDR2 SYDVKM. The CDR3 extends over 14 amino acids. After removal of 8 bases from V and 5 bases from J, the junction contained 12 bases not matched to a gene. CDR3 residues: CASLRQGIRDEQYF. DNA for the CDR3: TGTGCCAGCCTCCGACAGGGTATTAGGGACGAGCAGTACTTC.

The chain recombines TRBV7-2 with TRBJ2-1; D may be TRBD2 (6 bases). The CDR3 runs to 16 residues. CDR1 and CDR2 from the germline V gene are SGHTA and FQGNSA. The V and J ends lost 4 bases and 0 bases respectively, with 13 bases between them. The DNA of the CDR3 is TGTGCCAGCAGCTGGAAAATAGCGGACTCCTACAATGAGCAGTTCTTC. Protein sequence: CASSWKIADSYNEQFF.

The chain couples TRBV19 to TRBJ1-3, with D maybe TRBD1 (5 bases). The CDR3 extends over 13 amino acids. The germline gives CDR1 LNHDA, CDR2 SQIVND (reference sequence). The ends were cut back, 8 bases at V and 4 bases at J, with 12 bases in the middle. The CDR3 here is CASWGRPGNTIYF. Here the CDR3 DNA reads TGTGCCAGTTGGGGCAGACCAGGAAACACCATATATTTT.

The chain carries TRBV6-4 and TRBJ1-5, with TRBD1 matching 7 bases. Germline loops: CDR1 MRHNA, CDR2 SNTAGT. CDR3 length: 17 amino acids. V shed 2 bases, J shed 0 bases, and the junction held 7 bases outside the gene matches. As DNA, the CDR3 is TGTGCCAGCAGTGACCCAACACAGGGGAATAGCAATCAGCCCCAGCATTTT. Translated: CASSDPTQGNSNQPQHF.

This clone was counted a few times. The rearrangement links TRBV7-3 to TRBJ2-5; D might be TRBD1 (6 bases). CDR1 and CDR2 (germline): SGHTA, FQGTGA. V shed 5 bases and J shed 1 base, with 8 bases lying between them. This CDR3 has 13 amino acids. This CDR3 reads CASSRQVQETQYF. The DNA of the CDR3 is TGTGCCAGCAGCCGACAGGTCCAAGAGACCCAGTACTTC.

With regard to this clone: Other DNA sequences in this specimen translate into the identical CDR3. The chain recombines TRBV25-1 with TRBJ2-1; perhaps D is TRBD1 or TRBD2 (5 bases each). V was pared by 6 bases and J by 6 bases, with 6 bases between. CDR1 MGHDK and CDR2 SYGVNS come from the germline V gene. This CDR3 contains 11 residues. The CDR3: CASSGANEQFF. The DNA for the CDR3 is TGTGCCAGCAGCGGGGCCAATGAGCAGTTCTTC.

The chain has TRBV11-2 and TRBJ2-2; the D is unclear. CDR3 length equals 12 residues. V shed 5 bases and J shed 4 bases, with 5 bases lying between them. Germline V gene data show CDR1 as SGHAT and CDR2 as FQNNGV. CDR3 in DNA: TGTGCCAGCAGCGAAAGCACCGGGGAGCTGTTTTTT. Protein: CASSESTGELFF. Supplemented by reference TRBV11-2 and TRBJ2-2, the full variable domain reads EAGVAQSPRYKIIEKRQSVAFWCNPISGHATLYWYQQILGQGPKLLIQFQNNGVVDDSQLPKDRFSAERLKGVDSTLKIQPAKLEDSAVYLCASSESTGELFFGEGSRLTVL.

The V gene is TRBV5-4, the J gene TRBJ2-2; D gene ambiguous. Germline V gives CDR1 SGHNT, CDR2 YYREEE (reference sequence). V was clipped by 0 bases and J by 7 bases, with 16 bases between them. CDR3 size: 16 residues. This chain's CDR3 is CASSLDPGGSYGELFF. The CDR3 DNA follows: TGTGCCAGCAGCTTGGATCCAGGTGGCAGCTACGGGGAGCTGTTTTTT. The full variable domain, with the rest looked up from reference TRBV5-4 and TRBJ2-2, is ETGVTQSPTHLIKTRGQQVTLRCSSQSGHNTVSWYQQALGQGPQFIFQYYREEENGRGNFPPRFSGLQFPNYSSELNVNALELDDSALYLCASSLDPGGSYGELFFGEGSRLTVL.

J is TRBJ2-7 and V is TRBV19; 9 nucleotides match TRBD1. In germline, CDR1 is LNHDA, CDR2 SQIVND (reference sequence). The V and J ends lost 6 bases and 4 bases, in that order; junction bases with no gene match: 10. CDR3 length equals 15 residues. The CDR3 is CASSRTGTGRYEQYF. DNA for the CDR3: TGTGCCAGTAGCCGCACCGGGACAGGGAGATACGAGCAGTACTTC.

V usage is TRBV29-1 and J usage is TRBJ1-1; D gene unclear. From germline, CDR1 is SQVTM and CDR2 ANQGSEA. V was trimmed by 3 bases and J by 2 bases, leaving 10 bases between them. The CDR3 extends over 13 amino acids. CDR3 in amino acids: CSVDRQPNTEAFF. The CDR3 DNA follows: TGCAGCGTTGATAGGCAGCCAAACACTGAAGCTTTCTTT.

This clone was observed a handful of times. This rearrangement joins TRBV30 to TRBJ2-5; D remains ambiguous. The CDR3 has 12 residues. V was shortened by 0 bases and J by 4 bases, with 6 bases between the two germline ends. Per germline, CDR1 GTSNPN and CDR2 SVGIG (reference sequence). CDR3 DNA: TGTGCCTGGAGTGTAGCCGGAGAGACCCAGTACTTC. It specifies CAWSVAGETQYF.

CDR3 DNA: TGTGCCAGCAGTCGGGACGGGATCACAAGGAACTATGGCTACACCTTC. Amino acids: CASSRDGITRNYGYTF. The chain joins TRBV5-4 to TRBJ1-2, with D possibly matching TRBD1 (5 bases). Trimming pared 5 bases from V and 2 bases from J, leaving 19 bases between. The CDR3 has 16 residues. Germline CDR1 is SGHNT and CDR2 is YYREEE (reference sequence). Complete variable domain (other parts from reference TRBV5-4 and TRBJ1-2): ETGVTQSPTHLIKTRGQQVTLRCSSQSGHNTVSWYQQALGQGPQFIFQYYREEENGRGNFPPRFSGLQFPNYSSELNVNALELDDSALYLCASSRDGITRNYGYTFGSGTRLTVV.

The chain links TRBV7-2 to TRBJ2-1; TRBD2 matches at 9 bases. Germline CDR1 and CDR2: SGHTA and FQGNSA. There are 18 residues in the CDR3. The V and J ends lost 6 bases and 1 base, in that order; junction bases with no gene match: 13. This chain's CDR3 is CASRRTSARSSSYNEQFF. The CDR3 coding sequence is TGTGCCAGCAGGCGGACTAGCGCCCGATCGAGTTCCTACAATGAGCAGTTCTTC. Supplemented by reference TRBV7-2 and TRBJ2-1, the full variable domain reads GAGVSQSPSNKVTEKGKDVELRCDPISGHTALYWYRQSLGQGLEFLIYFQGNSAPDKSGLPSDRFSAERTGGSVSTLTIQRTQQEDSAVYLCASRRTSARSSSYNEQFFGPGTRLTVL.

This chain uses TRBV5-1 with TRBJ2-7; D remains ambiguous. Germline V CDR1 and CDR2: SGHRS, YFSETQ. The CDR3 runs to 16 residues. Between the trimmed V and J ends, which lost 0 bases and 3 bases, there was a span of 16 bases. The CDR3 is CASSLAIPARSYEQYF. CDR3 coding DNA: TGCGCCAGCAGCTTGGCAATCCCCGCCAGGAGCTACGAGCAGTACTTC.